This T cell receptor (beta chain) stems from a study of blood T cell repertoires in COVID-19. Study in general: Donors in Cohort 3 who had recovered were those with two negative PCRs, healthcare professional clearance, or resolution of their symptoms.

With 1 base removed from V and 1 base from J, the gap between germline ends came to 11 bases. Germline V lookup: CDR1 SGHTA, CDR2 FQGTGA. The CDR3 totals 16 residues. Data came from immunoSEQ multiplex PCR; TCRdb stores just in-frame clones and leaves some out. Of approximately 360,000 clones in the sample, around 87% were seen once. Sequenced input: PBMCs or T cells enriched from blood (not recorded which). V and J are TRBV7-3 and TRBJ1-5; a weak D match, TRBD1 (5 bases). The receptor comes from a man aged 35 to 55 in a cohort exposed to, infected with or recovered from COVID-19 (not recorded which). The CDR3 DNA is TGTGCCAGCAGCTTAAAGGGGCAGAGCAGCAATCAGCCCCAGCATTTT. Translating gives CASSLKGQSSNQPQHF.